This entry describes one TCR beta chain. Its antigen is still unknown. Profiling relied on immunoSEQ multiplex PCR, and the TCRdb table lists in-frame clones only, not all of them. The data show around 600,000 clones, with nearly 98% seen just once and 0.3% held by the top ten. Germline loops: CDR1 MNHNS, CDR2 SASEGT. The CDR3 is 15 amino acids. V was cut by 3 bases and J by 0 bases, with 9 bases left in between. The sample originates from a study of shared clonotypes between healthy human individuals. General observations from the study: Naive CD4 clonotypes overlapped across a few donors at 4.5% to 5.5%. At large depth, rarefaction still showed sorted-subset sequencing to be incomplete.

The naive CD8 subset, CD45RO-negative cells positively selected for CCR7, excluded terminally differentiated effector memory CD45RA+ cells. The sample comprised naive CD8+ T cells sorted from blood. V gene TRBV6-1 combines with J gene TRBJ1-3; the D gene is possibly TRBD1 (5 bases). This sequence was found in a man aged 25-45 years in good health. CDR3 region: CASSENRFSGNTIYF. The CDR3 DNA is TGTGCCAGCAGTGAGAACAGGTTCTCTGGAAACACCATATATTTT.